The 5 T cell receptor beta chains listed next were all sequenced from one sample in a study of T cell clonality in common variable immunodeficiency (dated by TCRdb to the mid-2010s). Library creation used the immunoSEQ multiplex PCR assay. TCRdb obtained this table from immuneACCESS and retained in-frame rearrangements with V and J assigned. These tables miss some clones; where compared with another copy, unresolved V genes account for less than half of the shortfall, and the remainder is unexplained. The table gives tens of thousands of clones for this sample, with none occurring only once. The ten largest clonotypes hold about 4% of the sample. The sample consisted of peripheral blood mononuclear cells. Every receptor here comes from a person between 18 and 75 years old in good health.

This clone appeared many times. The read finishes 3 residues shy of the CDR3 end, and the germline J gene is used to complete it. The chain joins TRBV20-1 to TRBJ2-7; tentatively, D is TRBD1 (5 bases). The CDR3 covers 15 residues. V was pared by 1 base and J by 0 bases, with 13 bases between. Germline V CDR1 and CDR2: DFQATT, SNEGSKA (reference sequence). CDR3 DNA, as far as it was read: TGCAGTGCTAGAGCCCTCGCCAGGGCCTCCTACGAG. Protein sequence: CSARALARASYE. The complete CDR3 sequence is CSARALARASYEQYF.

In its sample, this clone was seen many times. The CDR3 is cut off 3 residues early in the read; its end comes from the germline J gene. The chain combines TRBV7-6 with TRBJ1-1; tentatively, D is TRBD1 (5 bases). V shed 5 bases and J shed 0 bases, with 10 bases lying between them. CDR3 length equals 14 residues. Looked up from germline, CDR1 is SGHVS and CDR2 is FNYEAQ. The sequenced CDR3 bases are TGTGCCAGCAGCCGGCGGGGGATGAACACTGAA. Its translation: CASSRRGMNTE. The entire CDR3 protein reads CASSRRGMNTEAFF.

This clone was seen many times. The missing CDR3 end, 3 residues past where the read stops, is filled in from the germline J gene. The rearrangement joins TRBV2 to TRBJ2-1; 11 bases are a match to TRBD1. The CDR3 extends over 14 amino acids. Germline-derived CDR1 and CDR2 are SNHLY and FYNNEI. With V trimmed by 4 bases and J by 8 bases, 4 bases remained unmatched. This chain's CDR3 is CASSVWTGGYEQFF. Partial CDR3 DNA: TGTGCCAGCAGTGTTTGGACAGGGGGCTATGAG.

Many counts were recorded for this clone. The read finishes 3 residues shy of the CDR3 end, and the germline J gene is used to complete it. The rearrangement links TRBV7-6 to TRBJ1-4; D is possibly TRBD1 (5 bases). V gave up 5 bases and J gave up 4 bases, with 11 bases separating them. There are 14 residues in the CDR3. Per germline, CDR1 SGHVS and CDR2 FNYEAQ. The DNA read from the CDR3 is TGTGCCAGCAGCCGGACACAAAATAATGAAAAA. It encodes CASSRTQNNEK. The CDR3, in full, reads CASSRTQNNEKLFF.

This clone was found many times. CDR3 residues: CASSRRGGASTDTQYF. CDR3 DNA (partial): TGTGCCAGCAGCCGCCGCGGGGGGGCCTCCACAGATACG. The J gene is TRBJ2-3, the V gene TRBV4-2; 9 bases fit TRBD2. The read comes to an end 3 residues before the CDR3 does, leaving the germline J gene to fill in the end. The CDR3 totals 16 residues. CDR1 LGHNA and CDR2 YNFKEQ come from the germline V gene. V lost 4 bases to trimming and J lost 2 bases; unmatched junction nucleotides: 7.